The TCR beta chain under discussion was sequenced for a study of blood T cell repertoires in COVID-19. On the study more broadly: COVID-19 samples, acute and convalescent, were from the United States, Italy and Spain. In each case, the material was cDNA or gDNA derived from T cells, B-cell-depleted T cells, or PBMCs.

In the original workflow: Amplified reference gene primers provided the basis for estimating nucleated cell counts. Generated by immunoSEQ multiplex PCR, the TCRdb table keeps only in-frame clones and is missing some. For V, J and clone size, that table is used; D and trimming come from the DNA. The sample holds around 200,000 clones, about 89% seen once. This clone was counted between two and nine times. Germline V gene lookup returns CDR1 MNHEY and CDR2 SMNVEV (reference sequence). The CDR3 covers 14 residues. The ends were cut back, 4 bases at V and 6 bases at J, with 10 bases in the middle. The sequence was obtained from a man aged 35-49 years with acute or convalescent COVID-19. The chain carries TRBV27 and TRBJ1-6; a possible D gene is TRBD1 (5 bases). Sequencing used peripheral blood. The CDR3 DNA is TGTGCCAGCAGTTCACAGGCTTCTAATTCACCCCTCCACTTT. Translated, it gives CASSSQASNSPLHF.